This T cell receptor (beta chain) comes out of a study of human T cells and chemical hapten exposure. Study in general: The study lasted approximately 25 weeks, and patients were dosed weekly with diphenylcyclopropenone on the scalp throughout. On the upper back, patch tests were applied with 0.01% DPC and read at 6 days. The variation in per-sample TCR yields arose mainly from small differences in pooled library volumes.

Overall study findings and caveats: PT1 expanded TCR counts correlated positively with patch test score.

TCRdb used MiXCR to reprocess the RACE reads, holding one entry per CDR3 protein. This sample has about 71,000 distinct CDR3 sequences, with around 10% found just once. Concerning this clonotype itself: No antigen is known for it.

The time point: patch test 3, about 24 weeks after DPC sensitization. The treatment was: therapeutic diphenylcyclopropenone sensitization with weekly scalp DPC. This material consisted of whole blood, taken in connection with sensitization to the hapten diphenylcyclopropenone (DPC). This receptor was obtained from a woman between 50 and 59 years old with alopecia areata. Some clones in this sample may be carry-over from other donors' samples.

The CDR3 region is CASSFDGRNTGELFF. For the CDR3, the DNA is TGTGCCAGCAGCTTTGACGGGAGAAACACCGGGGAGCTGTTTTTT. The V call is TRBV7-9, the J call TRBJ2-2, with D possibly TRBD2 on 6 matching bases. This CDR3 contains 15 residues. The germline gives CDR1 SEHNR, CDR2 FQNEAQ (reference sequence). V was trimmed by 3 bases and J by 2 bases, leaving 10 bases between them. Complete variable domain (other parts from reference TRBV7-9 and TRBJ2-2): DTGVSQNPRHKITKRGQNVTFRCDPISEHNRLYWYRQTLGQGPEFLTYFQNEAQLEKSRLLSDRFSAERPKGSFSTLEIQRTEQGDSAMYLCASSFDGRNTGELFFGEGSRLTVL.